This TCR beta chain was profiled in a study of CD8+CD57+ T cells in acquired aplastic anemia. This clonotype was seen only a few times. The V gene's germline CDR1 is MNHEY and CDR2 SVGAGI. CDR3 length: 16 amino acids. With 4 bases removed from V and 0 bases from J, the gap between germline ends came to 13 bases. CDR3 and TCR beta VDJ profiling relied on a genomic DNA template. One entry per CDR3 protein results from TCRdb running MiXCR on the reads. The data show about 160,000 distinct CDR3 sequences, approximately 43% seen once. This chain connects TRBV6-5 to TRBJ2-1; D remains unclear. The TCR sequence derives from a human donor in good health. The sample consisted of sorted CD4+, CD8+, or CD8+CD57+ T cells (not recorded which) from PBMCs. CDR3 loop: CASSSSDGYSYNEQFF. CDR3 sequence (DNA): TGTGCCAGCAGTTCCTCGGACGGCTACTCCTACAATGAGCAGTTCTTC.